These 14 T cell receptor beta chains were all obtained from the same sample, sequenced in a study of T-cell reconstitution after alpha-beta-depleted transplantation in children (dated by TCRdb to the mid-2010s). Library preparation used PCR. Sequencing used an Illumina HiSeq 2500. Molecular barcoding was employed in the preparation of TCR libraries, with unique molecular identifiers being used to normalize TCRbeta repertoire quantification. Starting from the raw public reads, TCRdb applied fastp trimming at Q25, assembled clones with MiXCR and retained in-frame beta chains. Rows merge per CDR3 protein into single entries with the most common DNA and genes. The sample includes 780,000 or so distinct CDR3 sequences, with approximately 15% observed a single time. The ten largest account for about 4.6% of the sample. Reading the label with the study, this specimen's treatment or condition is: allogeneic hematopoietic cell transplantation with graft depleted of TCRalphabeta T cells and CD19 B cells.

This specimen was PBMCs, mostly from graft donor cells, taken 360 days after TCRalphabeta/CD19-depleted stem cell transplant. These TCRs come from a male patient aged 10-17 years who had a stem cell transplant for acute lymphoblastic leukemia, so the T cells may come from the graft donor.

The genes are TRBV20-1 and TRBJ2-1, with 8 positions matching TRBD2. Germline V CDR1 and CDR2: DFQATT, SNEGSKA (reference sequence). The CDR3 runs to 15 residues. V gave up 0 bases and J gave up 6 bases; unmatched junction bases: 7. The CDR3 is CSARDRVAGSNEQFF. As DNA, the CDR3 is TGCAGTGCTAGAGATCGGGTAGCGGGAAGCAATGAGCAGTTCTTC.

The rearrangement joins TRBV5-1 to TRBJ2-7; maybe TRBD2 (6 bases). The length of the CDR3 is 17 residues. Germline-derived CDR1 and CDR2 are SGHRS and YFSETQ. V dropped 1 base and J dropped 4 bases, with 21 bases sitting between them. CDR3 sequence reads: CASSLLADTNLLYEQYF. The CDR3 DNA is TGCGCCAGCAGCTTGTTAGCGGACACTAATCTCCTTTACGAGCAGTACTTC.

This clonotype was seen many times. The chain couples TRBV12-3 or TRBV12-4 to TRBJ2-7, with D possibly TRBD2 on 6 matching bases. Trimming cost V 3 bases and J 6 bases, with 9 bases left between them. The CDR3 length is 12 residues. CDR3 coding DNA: TGTGCCAGCAGTTTTGGCGGGGCCGAGCAGTACTTC. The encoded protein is CASSFGGAEQYF.

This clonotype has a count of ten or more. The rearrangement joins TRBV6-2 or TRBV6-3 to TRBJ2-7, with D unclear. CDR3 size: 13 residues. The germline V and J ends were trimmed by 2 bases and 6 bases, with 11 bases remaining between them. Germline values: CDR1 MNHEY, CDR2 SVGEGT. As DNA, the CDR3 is TGTGCCAGCAGTTACGGGTTAGCTGTCGAGCAGTACTTC. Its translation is CASSYGLAVEQYF.

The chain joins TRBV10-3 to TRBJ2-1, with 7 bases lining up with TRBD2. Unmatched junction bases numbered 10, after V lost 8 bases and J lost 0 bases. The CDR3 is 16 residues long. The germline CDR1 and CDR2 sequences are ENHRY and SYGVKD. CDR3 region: CAIGAGALSSYNEQFF. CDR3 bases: TGTGCCATCGGGGCGGGAGCCTTGAGCTCCTACAATGAGCAGTTCTTC.

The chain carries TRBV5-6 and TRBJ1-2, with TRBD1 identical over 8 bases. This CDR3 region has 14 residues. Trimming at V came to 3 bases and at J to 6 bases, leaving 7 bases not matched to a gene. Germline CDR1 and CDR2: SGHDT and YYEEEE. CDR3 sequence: CASSSQGAYNGYTF. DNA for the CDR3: TGTGCCAGCAGCTCGCAGGGGGCATACAATGGCTACACCTTC. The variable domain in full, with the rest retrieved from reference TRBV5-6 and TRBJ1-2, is DAGVTQSPTHLIKTRGQQVTLRCSPKSGHDTVSWYQQALGQGPQFIFQYYEEEERQRGNFPDRFSGHQFPNYSSELNVNALLLGDSALYLCASSSQGAYNGYTFGSGTRLTVV.

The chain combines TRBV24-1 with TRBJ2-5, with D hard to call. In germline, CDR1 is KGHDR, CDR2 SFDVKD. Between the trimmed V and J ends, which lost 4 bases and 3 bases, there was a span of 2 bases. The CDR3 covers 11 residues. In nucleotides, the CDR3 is TGTGCCACCAGTGACGAAGAGACCCAGTACTTC. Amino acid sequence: CATSDEETQYF.

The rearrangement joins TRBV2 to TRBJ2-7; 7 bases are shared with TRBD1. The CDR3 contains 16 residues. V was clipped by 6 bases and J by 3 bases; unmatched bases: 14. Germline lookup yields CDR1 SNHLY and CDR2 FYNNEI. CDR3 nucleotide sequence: TGTGCCAGCAGAGCACGATGGACAGGACCTATCTACGAGCAGTACTTC. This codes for CASRARWTGPIYEQYF.

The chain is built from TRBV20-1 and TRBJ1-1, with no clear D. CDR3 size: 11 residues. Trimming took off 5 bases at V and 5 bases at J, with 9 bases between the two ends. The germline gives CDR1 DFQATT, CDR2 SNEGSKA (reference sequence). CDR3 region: CSARESTEAFF. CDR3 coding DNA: TGCAGTGCTCGTGAGTCTACTGAAGCTTTCTTT.

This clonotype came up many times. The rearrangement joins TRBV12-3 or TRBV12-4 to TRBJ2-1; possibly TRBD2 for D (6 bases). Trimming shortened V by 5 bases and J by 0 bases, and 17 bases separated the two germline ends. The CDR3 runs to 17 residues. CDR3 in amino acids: CASSPHTLAFSYNEQFF. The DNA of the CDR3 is TGTGCCAGCAGTCCCCATACCCTAGCGTTCTCCTACAATGAGCAGTTCTTC.

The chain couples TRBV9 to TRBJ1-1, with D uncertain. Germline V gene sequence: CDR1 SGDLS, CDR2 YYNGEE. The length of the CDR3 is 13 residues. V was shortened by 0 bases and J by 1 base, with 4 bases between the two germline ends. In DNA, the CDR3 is TGTGCCAGCAGCGTAGTGCCGAACACTGAAGCTTTCTTT. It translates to CASSVVPNTEAFF.

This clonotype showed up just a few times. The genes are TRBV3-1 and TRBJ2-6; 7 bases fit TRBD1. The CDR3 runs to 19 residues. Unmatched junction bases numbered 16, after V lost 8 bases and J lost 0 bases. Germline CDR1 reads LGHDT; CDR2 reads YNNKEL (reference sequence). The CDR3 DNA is TGTGCCAGCTGTCTCATTGCCGGGACAGCGAGCTCTGGGGCCAACGTCCTGACTTTC. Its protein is CASCLIAGTASSGANVLTF.

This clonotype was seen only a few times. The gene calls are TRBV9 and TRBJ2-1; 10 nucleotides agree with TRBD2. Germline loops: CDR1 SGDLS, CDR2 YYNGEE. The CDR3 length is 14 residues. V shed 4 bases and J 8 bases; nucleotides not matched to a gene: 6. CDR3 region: CASSSPGTSDEQFF. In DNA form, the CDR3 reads TGTGCCAGCAGCTCCCCCGGGACTAGCGATGAGCAGTTCTTC.

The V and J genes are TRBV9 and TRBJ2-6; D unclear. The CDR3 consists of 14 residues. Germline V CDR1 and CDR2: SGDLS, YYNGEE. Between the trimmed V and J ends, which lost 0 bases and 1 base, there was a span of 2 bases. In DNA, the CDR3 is TGTGCCAGCAGCGTAGATTCTGGGGCCAACGTCCTGACTTTC. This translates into CASSVDSGANVLTF.